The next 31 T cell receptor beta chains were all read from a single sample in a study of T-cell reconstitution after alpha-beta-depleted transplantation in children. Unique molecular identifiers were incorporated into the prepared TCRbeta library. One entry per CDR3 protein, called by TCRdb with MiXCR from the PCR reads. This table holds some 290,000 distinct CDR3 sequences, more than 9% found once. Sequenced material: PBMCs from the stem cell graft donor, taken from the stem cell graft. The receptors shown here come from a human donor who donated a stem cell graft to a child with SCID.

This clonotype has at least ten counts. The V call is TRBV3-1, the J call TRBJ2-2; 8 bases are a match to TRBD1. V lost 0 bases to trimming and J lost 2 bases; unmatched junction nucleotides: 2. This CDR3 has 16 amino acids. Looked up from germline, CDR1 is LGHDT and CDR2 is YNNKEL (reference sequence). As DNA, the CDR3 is TGTGCCAGCAGCCAAGATGACAGGGGAAACACCGGGGAGCTGTTTTTT. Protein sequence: CASSQDDRGNTGELFF.

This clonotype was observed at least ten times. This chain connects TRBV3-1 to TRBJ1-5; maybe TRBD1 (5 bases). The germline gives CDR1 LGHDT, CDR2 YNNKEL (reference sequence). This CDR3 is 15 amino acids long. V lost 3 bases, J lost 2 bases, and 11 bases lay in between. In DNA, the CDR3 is TGTGCCAGCAGCCAGGCCGTAGGGGGCAATCAGCCCCAGCATTTT. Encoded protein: CASSQAVGGNQPQHF.

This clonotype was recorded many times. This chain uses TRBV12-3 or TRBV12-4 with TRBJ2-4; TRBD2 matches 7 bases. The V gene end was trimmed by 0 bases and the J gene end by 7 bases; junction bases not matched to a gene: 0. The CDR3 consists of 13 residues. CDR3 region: CASSLAGGNIQYF. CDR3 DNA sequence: TGTGCCAGCAGTTTAGCGGGGGGGAACATTCAGTACTTC.

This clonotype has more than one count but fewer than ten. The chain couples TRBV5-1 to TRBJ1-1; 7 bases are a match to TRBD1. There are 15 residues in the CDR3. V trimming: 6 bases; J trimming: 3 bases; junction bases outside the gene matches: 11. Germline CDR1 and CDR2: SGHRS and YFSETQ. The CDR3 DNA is TGCGCCAGCAACCGGGACAGTACGGGAGACACTGAAGCTTTCTTT. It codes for CASNRDSTGDTEAFF.

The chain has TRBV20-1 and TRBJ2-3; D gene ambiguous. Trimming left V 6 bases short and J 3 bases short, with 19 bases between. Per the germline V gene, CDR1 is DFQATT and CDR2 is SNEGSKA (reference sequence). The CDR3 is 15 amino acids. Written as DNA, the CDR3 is TGCAGTGCCAACTCCCTAGGTCTCAGGACAGATACGCAGTATTTT. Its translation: CSANSLGLRTDTQYF.

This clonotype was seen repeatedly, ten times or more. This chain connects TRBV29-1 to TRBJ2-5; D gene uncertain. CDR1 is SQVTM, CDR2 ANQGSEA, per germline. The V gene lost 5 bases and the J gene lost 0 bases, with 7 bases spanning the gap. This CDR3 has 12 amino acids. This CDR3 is CSVREYQETQYF. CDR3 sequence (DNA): TGCAGCGTTCGCGAGTACCAAGAGACCCAGTACTTC. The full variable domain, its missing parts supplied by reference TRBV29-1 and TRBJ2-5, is SAVISQKPSRDICQRGTSLTIQCQVDSQVTMMFWYRQQPGQSLTLIATANQGSEATYESGFVIDKFPISRPNLTFSTLTVSNMSPEDSSIYLCSVREYQETQYFGPGTRLLVL.

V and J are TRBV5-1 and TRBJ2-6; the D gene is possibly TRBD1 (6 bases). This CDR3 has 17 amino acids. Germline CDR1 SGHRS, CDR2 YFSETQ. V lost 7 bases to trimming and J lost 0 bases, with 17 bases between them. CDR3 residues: CASGKTGDRSGANVLTF. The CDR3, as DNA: TGCGCCAGCGGAAAGACAGGTGACCGCTCTGGGGCCAACGTCCTGACTTTC.

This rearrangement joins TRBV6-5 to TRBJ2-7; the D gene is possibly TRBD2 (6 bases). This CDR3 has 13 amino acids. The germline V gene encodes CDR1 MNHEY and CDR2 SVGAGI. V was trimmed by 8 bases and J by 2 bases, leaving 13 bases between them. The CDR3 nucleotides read TGTGCCAGCTCGCGGGAAGGGGCCTACGAGCAGTACTTC. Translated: CASSREGAYEQYF.

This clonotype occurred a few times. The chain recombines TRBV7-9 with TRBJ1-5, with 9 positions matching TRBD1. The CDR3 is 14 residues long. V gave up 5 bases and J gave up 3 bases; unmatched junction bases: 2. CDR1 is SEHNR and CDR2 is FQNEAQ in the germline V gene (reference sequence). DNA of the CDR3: TGTGCCAGCAGCAGGACAGGGGCCAATCAGCCCCAGCATTTT. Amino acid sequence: CASSRTGANQPQHF. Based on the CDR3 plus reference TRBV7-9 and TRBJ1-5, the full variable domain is DTGVSQNPRHKITKRGQNVTFRCDPISEHNRLYWYRQTLGQGPEFLTYFQNEAQLEKSRLLSDRFSAERPKGSFSTLEIQRTEQGDSAMYLCASSRTGANQPQHFGDGTRLSIL.

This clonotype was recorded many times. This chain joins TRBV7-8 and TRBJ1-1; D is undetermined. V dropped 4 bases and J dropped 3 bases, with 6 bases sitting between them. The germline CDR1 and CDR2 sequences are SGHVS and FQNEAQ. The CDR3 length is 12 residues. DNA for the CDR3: TGTGCCAGCAGCTCTCCCCACACTGAAGCTTTCTTT. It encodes CASSSPHTEAFF.

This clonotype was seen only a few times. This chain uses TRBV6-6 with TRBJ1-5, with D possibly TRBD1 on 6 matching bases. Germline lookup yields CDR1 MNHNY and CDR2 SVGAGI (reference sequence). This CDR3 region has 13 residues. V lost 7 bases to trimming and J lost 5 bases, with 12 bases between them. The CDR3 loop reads CASIAGEDQPQHF. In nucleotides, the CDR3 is TGTGCCAGCATAGCAGGGGAAGATCAGCCCCAGCATTTT.

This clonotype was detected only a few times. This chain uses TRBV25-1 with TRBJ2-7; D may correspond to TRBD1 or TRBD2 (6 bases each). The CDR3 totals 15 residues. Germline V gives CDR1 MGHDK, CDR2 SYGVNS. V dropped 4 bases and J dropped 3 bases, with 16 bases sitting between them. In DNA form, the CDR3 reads TGTGCCAGCAGTGTAAACAGGGACGGGGGCTACGAGCAGTACTTC. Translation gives CASSVNRDGGYEQYF.

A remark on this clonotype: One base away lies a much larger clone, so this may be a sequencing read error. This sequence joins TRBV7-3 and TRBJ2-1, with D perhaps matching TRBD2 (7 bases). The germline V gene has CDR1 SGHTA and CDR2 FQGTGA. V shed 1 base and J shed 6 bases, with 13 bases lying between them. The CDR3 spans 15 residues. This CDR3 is CASSLIAGAINEQFF. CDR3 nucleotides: TGTGCCAGCAGCTTAATTGCGGGGGCCATCAATGAGCAGTTCTTC. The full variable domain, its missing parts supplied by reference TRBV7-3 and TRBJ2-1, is GAGVSQTPSNKVTEKGKYVELRCDPISGHTALYWYRQSLGQGPEFLIYFQGTGAADDSGLPNDRFFAVRPEGSVSTLKIQRTERGDSAVYLCASSLIAGAINEQFFGPGTRLTVL.

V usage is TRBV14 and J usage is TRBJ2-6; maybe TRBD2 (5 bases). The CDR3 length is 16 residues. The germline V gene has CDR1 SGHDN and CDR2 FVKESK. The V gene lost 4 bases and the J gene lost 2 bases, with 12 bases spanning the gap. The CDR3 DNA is TGTGCCAGCAGCCCCCTCGGAGGCCCTGGGGCCAACGTCCTGACTTTC. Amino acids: CASSPLGGPGANVLTF. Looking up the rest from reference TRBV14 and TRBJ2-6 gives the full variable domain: EAGVTQFPSHSVIEKGQTVTLRCDPISGHDNLYWYRRVMGKEIKFLLHFVKESKQDESGMPNNRFLAERTGGTYSTLKVQPAELEDSGVYFCASSPLGGPGANVLTFGAGSRLTVL.

The CDR3 is CASNLSGGGVTEAFF. DNA for the CDR3: TGTGCCAGCAACCTGTCAGGGGGGGGAGTTACTGAAGCTTTCTTT. This chain uses TRBV2 with TRBJ1-1; 7 bases fit TRBD1. The CDR3 runs to 15 residues. The J segment lost 5 bases and the V segment lost 7 bases, leaving 13 bases of the junction unmatched. Germline assignment: CDR1 SNHLY and CDR2 FYNNEI. Using reference TRBV2 and TRBJ1-1 for the parts outside the CDR3, the full variable domain is EPEVTQTPSHQVTQMGQEVILRCVPISNHLYFYWYRQILGQKVEFLVSFYNNEISEKSEIFDDQFSVERPDGSNFTLKIRSTKLEDSAMYFCASNLSGGGVTEAFFGQGTRLTVV.

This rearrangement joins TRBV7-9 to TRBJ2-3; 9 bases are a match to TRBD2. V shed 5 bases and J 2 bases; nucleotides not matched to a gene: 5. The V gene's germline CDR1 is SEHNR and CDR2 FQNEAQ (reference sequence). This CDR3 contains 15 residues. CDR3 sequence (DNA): TGTGCCAGCAGCGAGACTAGCGGTTACACAGATACGCAGTATTTT. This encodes CASSETSGYTDTQYF.

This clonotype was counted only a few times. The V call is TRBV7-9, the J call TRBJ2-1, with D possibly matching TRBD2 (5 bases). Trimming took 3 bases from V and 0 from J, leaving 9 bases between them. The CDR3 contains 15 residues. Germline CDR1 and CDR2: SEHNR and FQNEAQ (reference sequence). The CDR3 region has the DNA TGTGCCAGCAGCTTTTCGGGGAGCTCCTACAATGAGCAGTTCTTC. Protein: CASSFSGSSYNEQFF.

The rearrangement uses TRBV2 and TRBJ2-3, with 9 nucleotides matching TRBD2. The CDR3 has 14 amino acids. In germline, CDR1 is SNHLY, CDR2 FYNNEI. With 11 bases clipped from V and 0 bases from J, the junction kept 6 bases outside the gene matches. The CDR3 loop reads CAGELAGSTDTQYF. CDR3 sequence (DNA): TGTGCCGGAGAACTAGCGGGTAGCACAGATACGCAGTATTTT.

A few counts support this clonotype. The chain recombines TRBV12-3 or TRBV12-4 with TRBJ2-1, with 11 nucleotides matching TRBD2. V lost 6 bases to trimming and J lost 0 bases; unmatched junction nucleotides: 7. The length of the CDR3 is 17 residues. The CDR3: CASSKSSGGTSYNEQFF. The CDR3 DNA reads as TGTGCCAGCAGCAAGTCTAGCGGGGGGACCTCCTACAATGAGCAGTTCTTC.

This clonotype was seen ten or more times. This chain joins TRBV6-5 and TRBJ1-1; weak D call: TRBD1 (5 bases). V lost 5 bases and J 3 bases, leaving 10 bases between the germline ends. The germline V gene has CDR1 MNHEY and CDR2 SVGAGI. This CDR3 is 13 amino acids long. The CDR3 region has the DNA TGTGCCAGCAGTAACAGGAGGGACACTGAAGCTTTCTTT. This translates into CASSNRRDTEAFF.

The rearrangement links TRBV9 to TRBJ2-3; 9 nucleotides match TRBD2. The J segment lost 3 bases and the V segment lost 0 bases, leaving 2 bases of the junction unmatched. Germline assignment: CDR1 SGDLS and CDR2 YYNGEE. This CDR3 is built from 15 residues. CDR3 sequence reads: CASSVEAGGTDTQYF. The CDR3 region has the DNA TGTGCCAGCAGCGTAGAGGCGGGGGGGACAGATACGCAGTATTTT. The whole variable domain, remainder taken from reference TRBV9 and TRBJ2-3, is DSGVTQTPKHLITATGQRVTLRCSPRSGDLSVYWYQQSLDQGLQFLIQYYNGEERAKGNILERFSAQQFPDLHSELNLSSLELGDSALYFCASSVEAGGTDTQYFGPGTRLTVL.

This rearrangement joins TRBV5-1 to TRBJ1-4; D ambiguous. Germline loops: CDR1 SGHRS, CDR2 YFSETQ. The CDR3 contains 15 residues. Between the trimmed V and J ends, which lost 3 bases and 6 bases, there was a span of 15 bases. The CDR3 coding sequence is TGCGCCAGCAGCTCCACCGGCGGCGGTTATGAAAAACTGTTTTTT. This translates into CASSSTGGGYEKLFF.

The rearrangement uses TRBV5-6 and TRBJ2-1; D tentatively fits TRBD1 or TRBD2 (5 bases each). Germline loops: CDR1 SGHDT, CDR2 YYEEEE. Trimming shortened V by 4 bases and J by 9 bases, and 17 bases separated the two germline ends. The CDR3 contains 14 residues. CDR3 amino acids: CASSPGVGVREQFF. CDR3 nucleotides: TGTGCCAGCAGCCCCGGAGTGGGGGTGCGTGAGCAGTTCTTC.

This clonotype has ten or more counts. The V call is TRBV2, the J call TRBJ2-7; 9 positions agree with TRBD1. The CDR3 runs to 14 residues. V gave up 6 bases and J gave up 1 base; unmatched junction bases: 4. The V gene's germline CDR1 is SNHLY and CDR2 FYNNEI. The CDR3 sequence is CASRGQGNSYEQYF. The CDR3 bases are TGTGCCAGCAGGGGACAGGGTAATTCCTACGAGCAGTACTTC.

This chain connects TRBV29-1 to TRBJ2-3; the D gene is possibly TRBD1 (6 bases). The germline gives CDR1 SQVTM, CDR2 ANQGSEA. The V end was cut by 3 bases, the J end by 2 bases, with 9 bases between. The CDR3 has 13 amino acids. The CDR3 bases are TGCAGCGTTGACGGGGACACCACAGATACGCAGTATTTT. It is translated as CSVDGDTTDTQYF.

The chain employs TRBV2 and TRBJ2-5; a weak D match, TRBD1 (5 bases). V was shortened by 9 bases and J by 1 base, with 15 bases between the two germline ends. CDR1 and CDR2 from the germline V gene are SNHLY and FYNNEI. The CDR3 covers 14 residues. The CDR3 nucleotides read TGTGCCAGACACAACAGGAAGTCCCAAGAGACCCAGTACTTC. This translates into CARHNRKSQETQYF.

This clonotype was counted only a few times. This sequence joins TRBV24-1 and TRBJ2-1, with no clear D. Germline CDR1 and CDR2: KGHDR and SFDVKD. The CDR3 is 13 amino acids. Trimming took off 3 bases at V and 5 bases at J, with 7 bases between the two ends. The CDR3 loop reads CATSDPPDNEQFF. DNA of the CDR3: TGTGCCACCAGTGATCCTCCAGACAATGAGCAGTTCTTC.

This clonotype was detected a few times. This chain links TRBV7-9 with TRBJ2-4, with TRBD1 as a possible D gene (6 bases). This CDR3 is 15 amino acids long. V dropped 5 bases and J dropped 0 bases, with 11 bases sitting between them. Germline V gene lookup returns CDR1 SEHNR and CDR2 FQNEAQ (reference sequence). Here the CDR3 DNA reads TGTGCCAGCAGCCGGACAGCCCTAGCCAAAAACATTCAGTACTTC. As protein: CASSRTALAKNIQYF.

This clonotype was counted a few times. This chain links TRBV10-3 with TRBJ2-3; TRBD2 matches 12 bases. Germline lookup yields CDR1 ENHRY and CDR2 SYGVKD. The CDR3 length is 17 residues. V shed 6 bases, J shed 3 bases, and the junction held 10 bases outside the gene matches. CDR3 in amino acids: CAIRGTSGGSKTDTQYF. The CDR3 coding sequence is TGTGCCATCAGGGGTACTAGCGGGGGGTCGAAAACAGATACGCAGTATTTT.

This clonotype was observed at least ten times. CDR3 bases: TGCGCCAGCAGCTTGCGCTCAGGGAACACCGGGGAGCTGTTTTTT. This translates into CASSLRSGNTGELFF. The chain carries TRBV5-1 and TRBJ2-2; D is ambiguous. The CDR3 spans 15 residues. Germline V lookup: CDR1 SGHRS, CDR2 YFSETQ. V dropped 1 base and J dropped 1 base, with 8 bases sitting between them.

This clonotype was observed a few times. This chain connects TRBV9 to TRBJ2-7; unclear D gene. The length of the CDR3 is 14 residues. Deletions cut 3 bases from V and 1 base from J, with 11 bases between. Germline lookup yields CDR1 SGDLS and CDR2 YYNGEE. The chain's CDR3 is CASSAQVQSYEQYF. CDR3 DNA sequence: TGTGCCAGCAGCGCCCAAGTCCAATCCTACGAGCAGTACTTC.